A single sample gave rise to the 24 T cell receptor beta chains below, sequenced in a study of vaccination and CD4 T cells after COVID-19. These receptors have no known antigen. Treatment in this sample: approximately nine-day PBMC culture with coronavirus spike peptide pools or control peptides (ViraFEST assay). Cultured CD4+ T cell DNA underwent sequencing with the Oncomine TCR Beta short-read assay. TCRdb fed the PCR reads into MiXCR, producing one record per CDR3 protein. The sample has around 14,000 distinct CDR3 sequences, approximately 48% seen once; the top ten hold roughly 9%. The sequenced material came from CD4+ T cells from blood, cultured in vitro. These receptor sequences come from a human donor who had recovered from COVID-19.

The V gene is TRBV6-1, the J gene TRBJ2-7; no clear D gene. The CDR3 runs to 15 residues. CDR1 and CDR2 (germline): MNHNS, SASEGT. The germline V and J ends were trimmed by 6 bases and 4 bases, with 19 bases remaining between them. The CDR3 DNA sequence: TGTGCCAGCAGACCGGTTCCCCTCCAGGAATACGAGCAGTACTTC. It specifies CASRPVPLQEYEQYF.

This chain joins TRBV5-1 and TRBJ2-2; TRBD2 might be the D (5 bases). Trimming removed 0 bases from V and 4 bases from J, with 10 bases in between. Germline V gene sequence: CDR1 SGHRS, CDR2 YFSETQ. The CDR3 has 15 amino acids. CDR3: CASSLVEGSTGELFF. The DNA of the CDR3 is TGCGCCAGCAGCTTGGTAGAAGGGAGCACCGGGGAGCTGTTTTTT.

J is TRBJ1-4 and V is TRBV6-1, with D possibly being TRBD1 (5 bases). Trimming cost V 3 bases and J 2 bases, with 10 bases left between them. CDR1 is MNHNS and CDR2 is SASEGT in the germline V gene. The CDR3 length is 15 residues. The CDR3 bases are TGTGCCAGCAGTGATGGGACTTTGACTAATGAAAAACTGTTTTTT. It yields the protein CASSDGTLTNEKLFF.

This clonotype was observed a few times. This chain links TRBV10-1 with TRBJ2-7; 10 nucleotides match TRBD1. Germline values: CDR1 WNHNN, CDR2 SYGVQD (reference sequence). V gave up 4 bases and J gave up 4 bases; unmatched junction bases: 10. This CDR3 spans 16 amino acids. CDR3: CASSAGQGVASYEQYF. CDR3 DNA: TGCGCCAGCAGTGCAGGACAGGGGGTAGCGTCTTACGAGCAGTACTTC.

The chain recombines TRBV7-1 with TRBJ2-1; 10 nucleotides agree with TRBD2. TRBV7-1 qualifies as an ORF whose function is uncertain. This CDR3 comprises 14 residues. After removal of 6 bases from V and 4 bases from J, the junction contained 3 bases not matched to a gene. The CDR3 region is CASRGLAQYNEQFF. In DNA, the CDR3 is TGTGCCAGCAGGGGACTAGCGCAATACAATGAGCAGTTCTTC.

The chain uses TRBV2 and TRBJ1-2, with D hard to call. This CDR3 is 16 amino acids long. CDR1 is SNHLY and CDR2 is FYNNEI in the germline V gene. With 3 bases removed from V and 4 bases from J, the gap between germline ends came to 18 bases. The CDR3 reads CASSEGQPGGGYGYTF. The CDR3 bases are TGTGCCAGCAGTGAGGGTCAGCCCGGTGGTGGCTATGGCTACACCTTC.

This rearrangement joins TRBV20-1 to TRBJ1-1; D unresolved. This CDR3 region has 12 residues. Germline V gene data show CDR1 as DFQATT and CDR2 as SNEGSKA (reference sequence). V was cut by 3 bases and J by 1 base, with 6 bases left in between. CDR3: CSARPWNTEAFF. The CDR3 bases are TGCAGTGCTAGGCCGTGGAACACTGAAGCTTTCTTT.

V and J are TRBV19 and TRBJ2-3; no definite D call. In germline, CDR1 is LNHDA, CDR2 SQIVND (reference sequence). This CDR3 is 13 amino acids long. Trimming pared 3 bases from V and 0 bases from J, leaving 4 bases between. This CDR3 reads CASSMDSTDTQYF. CDR3 sequence (DNA): TGTGCCAGTAGTATGGACAGCACAGATACGCAGTATTTT.

This clonotype showed up just a few times. The chain links TRBV25-1 to TRBJ2-7; D may correspond to TRBD1 or TRBD2 (5 bases each). V was clipped by 3 bases and J by 6 bases, with 18 bases between them. The CDR3 has 15 residues. Germline lookup yields CDR1 MGHDK and CDR2 SYGVNS. The CDR3 region has the DNA TGTGCCAGCAGTGAGTCCGGGACCGCGCAATGCGAGCAGTACTTC. It encodes CASSESGTAQCEQYF.

The genes are TRBV14 and TRBJ2-2; D uncertain. CDR3 length: 15 amino acids. The germline V and J ends were trimmed by 2 bases and 6 bases, with 13 bases remaining between them. Germline V gives CDR1 SGHDN, CDR2 FVKESK. CDR3 in DNA: TGTGCCAGCAGCCAATATCTGGCCCGCCCCGGGGAGCTGTTTTTT. Translation: CASSQYLARPGELFF.

This clonotype was found a few times. The chain couples TRBV5-1 to TRBJ1-2; possible D gene TRBD1, 6 bases. Germline V CDR1 and CDR2: SGHRS, YFSETQ. This CDR3 has 18 amino acids. Trimming removed 3 bases at V and 8 bases at J, with 29 bases between. CDR3 in DNA: TGCGCCAGCAGCTGGTCCGTCTTGGGGAGGACAGCGGGACGGGGCTACACCTTC. As protein: CASSWSVLGRTAGRGYTF. Filled out from reference TRBV5-1 and TRBJ1-2, the complete variable domain reads KAGVTQTPRYLIKTRGQQVTLSCSPISGHRSVSWYQQTPGQGLQFLFEYFSETQRNKGNFPGRFSGRQFSNSRSEMNVSTLELGDSALYLCASSWSVLGRTAGRGYTFGSGTRLTVV.

The rearrangement uses TRBV6-1 and TRBJ1-5; weak D call: TRBD1 (5 bases). Germline-derived CDR1 and CDR2 are MNHNS and SASEGT. The CDR3 length is 13 residues. Trimming pared 4 bases from V and 6 bases from J, leaving 10 bases between. The CDR3 bases are TGTGCCAGCAGTGGGGAGAGGGGTCAGCCCCAGCATTTT. Translation: CASSGERGQPQHF.

The chain couples TRBV6-1 to TRBJ2-7, with 10 bases aligning to TRBD2. CDR3 length: 15 amino acids. V was pared by 6 bases and J by 0 bases, with 5 bases of the junction left unmatched. Germline loops: CDR1 MNHNS, CDR2 SASEGT. The CDR3, as DNA: TGTGCCAGCAGCCCTCGACTAGCGGGCTCCTACGAGCAGTACTTC. Translated: CASSPRLAGSYEQYF.

This chain uses TRBV6-1 with TRBJ2-5, with 8 bases matching TRBD2. This CDR3 is 15 amino acids long. Germline CDR1 and CDR2: MNHNS and SASEGT. Losses at the gene ends were 5 bases for V and 5 bases for J; bases not matched to a gene: 10. The CDR3 region has the DNA TGTGCCAGCAGTCCCCGACTAGCGACATTGGAGACCCAGTACTTC. Encoded protein: CASSPRLATLETQYF.

V is TRBV28 and J is TRBJ1-1, with 8 bases aligning to TRBD1. There are 17 residues in the CDR3. Trimming took 2 bases from V and 0 from J; bases not matched to a gene: 8. The germline V gene has CDR1 MDHEN and CDR2 SYDVKM. CDR3 protein: CASSLIQAGGMNTEAFF. DNA for the CDR3: TGTGCCAGCAGTTTAATCCAGGCAGGGGGCATGAACACTGAAGCTTTCTTT.

The J gene is TRBJ2-3, the V gene TRBV2; TRBD2 matches 7 bases. Germline CDR1 is SNHLY and CDR2 is FYNNEI. The V segment lost 8 bases and the J segment 2 bases; nucleotides outside the gene matches: 10. CDR3 length equals 15 residues. This chain's CDR3 is CASGSSGTNTDTQYF. CDR3 DNA sequence: TGTGCCAGCGGATCTAGCGGTACTAACACAGATACGCAGTATTTT.

This clonotype has just a few counts. J is TRBJ1-6 and V is TRBV20-1, with D unclear. CDR1 DFQATT and CDR2 SNEGSKA come from the germline V gene (reference sequence). The CDR3 runs to 12 residues. Between the trimmed V and J ends, which lost 4 bases and 7 bases, there was a span of 8 bases. This CDR3 is CSAKDANSPLHF. CDR3 sequence (DNA): TGCAGTGCTAAGGACGCGAATTCACCCCTCCACTTT.

The rearrangement joins TRBV5-4 to TRBJ1-2; no reliable D call. Germline V gene data show CDR1 as SGHNT and CDR2 as YYREEE (reference sequence). There are 15 residues in the CDR3. The germline V and J ends were trimmed by 1 base and 0 bases, with 10 bases remaining between them. In nucleotides, the CDR3 is TGTGCCAGCAGCTTGTTGGCCGTAGCTAACTATGGCTACACCTTC. Protein: CASSLLAVANYGYTF.

The rearrangement joins TRBV4-2 to TRBJ2-3, with 11 positions matching TRBD1. From germline, CDR1 is LGHNA and CDR2 YNFKEQ. There are 18 residues in the CDR3. With 4 bases clipped from V and 5 bases from J, the junction kept 14 bases outside the gene matches. The CDR3 nucleotides are TGTGCCAGCAGCCGAATTAATACTCAGGGACAGGGGGGAGATACGCAGTATTTT. Translating it yields CASSRINTQGQGGDTQYF.

This clonotype came up a few times. The V gene is TRBV2, the J gene TRBJ1-5; 7 bases fit TRBD1. The V segment lost 6 bases and the J segment 4 bases; nucleotides outside the gene matches: 6. Germline CDR1 is SNHLY and CDR2 is FYNNEI. This CDR3 spans 14 amino acids. The CDR3: CASRVRGSNQPQHF. The CDR3 coding sequence is TGTGCCAGCAGAGTCAGGGGGTCGAATCAGCCCCAGCATTTT. The full variable domain, completed using reference TRBV2 and TRBJ1-5, is EPEVTQTPSHQVTQMGQEVILRCVPISNHLYFYWYRQILGQKVEFLVSFYNNEISEKSEIFDDQFSVERPDGSNFTLKIRSTKLEDSAMYFCASRVRGSNQPQHFGDGTRLSIL.

This chain uses TRBV10-3 with TRBJ2-7; perhaps TRBD1 as D (5 bases). Germline CDR1 and CDR2: ENHRY and SYGVKD. Trimming shortened V by 0 bases and J by 2 bases, and 8 bases separated the two germline ends. This CDR3 contains 14 residues. CDR3 nucleotides: TGTGCCATCAGTGAGTCCAGGACAACCTACGAGCAGTACTTC. Protein product: CAISESRTTYEQYF.

This chain uses TRBV11-1 with TRBJ1-2; tentatively, D is TRBD1 (6 bases). The CDR3 is 13 residues long. V was pared by 6 bases and J by 7 bases, with 15 bases between. Germline CDR1 is SGHAT and CDR2 is FQDESV (reference sequence). This CDR3 is CASSVNREAGYTF. CDR3 in DNA: TGTGCCAGCAGTGTCAACAGGGAGGCTGGCTACACCTTC.

Relative to its sample, this clonotype is medium-sized. The V gene is TRBV7-6, the J gene TRBJ2-2; 7 bases are shared with TRBD1. This CDR3 is built from 16 residues. J lost 1 base, V lost 5 bases, and 7 bases had no gene match. CDR1 SGHVS and CDR2 FNYEAQ come from the germline V gene. CDR3 sequence: CASSPARQGNTGELFF. CDR3 sequence (DNA): TGTGCCAGCAGCCCCGCCCGACAGGGGAACACCGGGGAGCTGTTTTTT.

This chain connects TRBV4-1 to TRBJ1-3; 12 positions match TRBD1. With 0 bases clipped from V and 4 bases from J, the junction kept 7 bases outside the gene matches. This CDR3 is 18 amino acids long. Germline-derived CDR1 and CDR2 are MGHRA and YSYEKL. The CDR3 bases are TGCGCCAGCAGCCAAGATCGGGACAGGGGGCCGCTCGGAAACACCATATATTTT. It codes for CASSQDRDRGPLGNTIYF.